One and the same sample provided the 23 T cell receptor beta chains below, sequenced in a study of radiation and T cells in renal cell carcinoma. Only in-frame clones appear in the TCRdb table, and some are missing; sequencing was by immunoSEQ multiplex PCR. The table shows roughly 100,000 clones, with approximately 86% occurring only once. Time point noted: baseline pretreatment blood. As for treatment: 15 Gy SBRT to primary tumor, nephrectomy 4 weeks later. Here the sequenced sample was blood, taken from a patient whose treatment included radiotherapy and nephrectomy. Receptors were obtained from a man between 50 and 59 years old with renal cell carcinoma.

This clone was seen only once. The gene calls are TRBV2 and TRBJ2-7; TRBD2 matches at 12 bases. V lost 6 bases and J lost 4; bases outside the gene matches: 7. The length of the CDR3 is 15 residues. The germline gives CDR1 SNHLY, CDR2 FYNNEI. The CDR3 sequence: CASSVLAGGGYEQYF. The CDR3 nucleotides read TGTGCCAGCAGCGTCCTAGCGGGAGGGGGGTACGAGCAGTACTTC. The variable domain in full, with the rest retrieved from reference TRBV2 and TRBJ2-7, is EPEVTQTPSHQVTQMGQEVILRCVPISNHLYFYWYRQILGQKVEFLVSFYNNEISEKSEIFDDQFSVERPDGSNFTLKIRSTKLEDSAMYFCASSVLAGGGYEQYFGPGTRLTVT.

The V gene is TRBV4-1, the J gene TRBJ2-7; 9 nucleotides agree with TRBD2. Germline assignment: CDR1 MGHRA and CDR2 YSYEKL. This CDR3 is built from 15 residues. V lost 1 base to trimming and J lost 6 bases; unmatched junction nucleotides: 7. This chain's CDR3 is CASSQVRTSEGEQYF. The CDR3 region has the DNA TGCGCCAGCAGCCAAGTAAGGACTAGCGAGGGCGAGCAGTACTTC.

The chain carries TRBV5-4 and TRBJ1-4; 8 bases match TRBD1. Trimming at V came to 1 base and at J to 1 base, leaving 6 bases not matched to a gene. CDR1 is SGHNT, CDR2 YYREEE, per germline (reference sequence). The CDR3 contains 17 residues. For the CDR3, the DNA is TGTGCCAGCAGCTTGAGAGGACAGGGTGAAACTAATGAAAAACTGTTTTTT. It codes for CASSLRGQGETNEKLFF.

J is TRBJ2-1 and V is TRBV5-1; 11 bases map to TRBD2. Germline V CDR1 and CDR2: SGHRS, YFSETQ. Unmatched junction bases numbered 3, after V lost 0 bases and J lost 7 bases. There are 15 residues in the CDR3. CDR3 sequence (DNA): TGCGCCAGCAGCTTGGGCCTAGCGGGAGGAAATGAGCAGTTCTTC. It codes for CASSLGLAGGNEQFF. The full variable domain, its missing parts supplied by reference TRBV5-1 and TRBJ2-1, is KAGVTQTPRYLIKTRGQQVTLSCSPISGHRSVSWYQQTPGQGLQFLFEYFSETQRNKGNFPGRFSGRQFSNSRSEMNVSTLELGDSALYLCASSLGLAGGNEQFFGPGTRLTVL.

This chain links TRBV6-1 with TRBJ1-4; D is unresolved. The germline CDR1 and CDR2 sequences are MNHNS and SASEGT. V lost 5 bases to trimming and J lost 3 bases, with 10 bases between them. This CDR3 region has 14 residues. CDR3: CASSLPGANEKLFF. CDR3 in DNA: TGTGCCAGCAGTCTGCCCGGAGCTAATGAAAAACTGTTTTTT.

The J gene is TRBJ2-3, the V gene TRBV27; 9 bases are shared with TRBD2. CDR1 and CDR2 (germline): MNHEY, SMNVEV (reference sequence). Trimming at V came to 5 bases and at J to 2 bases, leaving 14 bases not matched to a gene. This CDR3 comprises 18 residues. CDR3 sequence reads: CASSERQLAGAFTDTQYF. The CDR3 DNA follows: TGTGCCAGCAGTGAACGACAGTTAGCGGGGGCTTTCACAGATACGCAGTATTTT.

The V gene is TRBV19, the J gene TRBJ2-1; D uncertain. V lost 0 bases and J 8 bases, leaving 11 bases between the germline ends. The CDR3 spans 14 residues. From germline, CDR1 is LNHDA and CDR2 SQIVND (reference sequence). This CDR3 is CASSIDWPRDEQFF. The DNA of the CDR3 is TGTGCCAGTAGTATAGATTGGCCGCGAGATGAGCAGTTCTTC.

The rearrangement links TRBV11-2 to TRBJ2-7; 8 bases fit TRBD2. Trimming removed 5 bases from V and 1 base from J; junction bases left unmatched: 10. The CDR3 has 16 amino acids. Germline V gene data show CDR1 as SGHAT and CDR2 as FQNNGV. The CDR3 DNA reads TGTGCCAGCAGCCCGGGAGTTAGCGGGGTTTCCTACGAGCAGTACTTC. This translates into CASSPGVSGVSYEQYF.

This chain's CDR3 is CASRTSQGIYTEAFF. Written as DNA, the CDR3 is TGTGCCAGCAGGACCTCACAGGGAATTTACACTGAAGCTTTCTTT. The rearrangement links TRBV2 to TRBJ1-1; D might be TRBD1 (6 bases). The germline V gene has CDR1 SNHLY and CDR2 FYNNEI. The CDR3 is 15 amino acids. V dropped 6 bases and J dropped 3 bases, with 17 bases sitting between them.

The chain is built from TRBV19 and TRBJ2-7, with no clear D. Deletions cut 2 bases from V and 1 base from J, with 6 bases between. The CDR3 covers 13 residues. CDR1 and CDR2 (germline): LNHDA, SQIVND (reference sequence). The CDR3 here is CASSILDSYEQYF. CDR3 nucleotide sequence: TGTGCCAGTAGTATACTGGATTCCTACGAGCAGTACTTC.

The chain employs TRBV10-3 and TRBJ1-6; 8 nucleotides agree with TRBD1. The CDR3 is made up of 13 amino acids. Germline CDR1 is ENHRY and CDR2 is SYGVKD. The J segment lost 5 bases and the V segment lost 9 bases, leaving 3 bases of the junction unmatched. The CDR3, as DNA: TGTGCCATACAGGGGGTTGATAATTCACCCCTCCACTTT. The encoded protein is CAIQGVDNSPLHF.

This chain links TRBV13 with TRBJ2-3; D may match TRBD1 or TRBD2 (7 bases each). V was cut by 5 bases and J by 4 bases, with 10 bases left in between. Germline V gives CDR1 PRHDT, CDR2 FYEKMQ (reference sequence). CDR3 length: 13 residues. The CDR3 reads CASSPGGADTQYF. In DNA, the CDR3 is TGTGCCAGCAGCCCAGGGGGGGCAGATACGCAGTATTTT.

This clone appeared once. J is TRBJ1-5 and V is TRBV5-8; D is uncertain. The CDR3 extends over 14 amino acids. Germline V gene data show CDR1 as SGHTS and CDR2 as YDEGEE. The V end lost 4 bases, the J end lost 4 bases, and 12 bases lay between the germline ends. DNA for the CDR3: TGTGCCAGCAGCCCTCGGTCGGGAAATCAGCCCCAGCATTTT. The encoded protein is CASSPRSGNQPQHF. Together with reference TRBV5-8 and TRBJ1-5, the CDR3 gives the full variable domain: EAGVTQSPTHLIKTRGQQATLRCSPISGHTSVYWYQQALGLGLQFLLWYDEGEERNRGNFPPRFSGRQFPNYSSELNVNALELEDSALYLCASSPRSGNQPQHFGDGTRLSIL.

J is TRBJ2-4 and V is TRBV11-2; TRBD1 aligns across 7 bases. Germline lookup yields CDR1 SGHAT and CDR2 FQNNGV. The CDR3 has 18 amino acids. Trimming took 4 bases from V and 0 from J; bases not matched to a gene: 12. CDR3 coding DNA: TGTGCCAGCAGCTCCGGGACAGCCCTAACCCTAGCCAAAAACATTCAGTACTTC. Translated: CASSSGTALTLAKNIQYF.

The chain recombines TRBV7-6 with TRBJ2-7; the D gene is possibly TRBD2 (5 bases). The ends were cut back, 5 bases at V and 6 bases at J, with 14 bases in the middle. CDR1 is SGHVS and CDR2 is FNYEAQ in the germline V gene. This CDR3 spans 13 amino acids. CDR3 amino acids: CASSLGRLGEQYF. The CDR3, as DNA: TGTGCCAGCAGCCTAGGGAGATTGGGCGAGCAGTACTTC.

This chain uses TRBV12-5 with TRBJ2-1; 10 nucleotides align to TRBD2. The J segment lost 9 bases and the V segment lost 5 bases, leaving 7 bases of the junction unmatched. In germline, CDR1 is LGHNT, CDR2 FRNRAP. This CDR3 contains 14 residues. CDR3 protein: CASGPPGLAIEQFF. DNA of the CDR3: TGTGCTAGTGGTCCGCCGGGACTAGCGATTGAGCAGTTCTTC.

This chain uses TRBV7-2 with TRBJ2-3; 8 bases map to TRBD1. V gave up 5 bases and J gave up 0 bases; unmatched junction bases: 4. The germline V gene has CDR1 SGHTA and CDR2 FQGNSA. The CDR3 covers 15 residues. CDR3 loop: CASSAYRGSTDTQYF. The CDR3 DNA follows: TGTGCCAGCAGCGCCTACAGGGGGAGCACAGATACGCAGTATTTT.

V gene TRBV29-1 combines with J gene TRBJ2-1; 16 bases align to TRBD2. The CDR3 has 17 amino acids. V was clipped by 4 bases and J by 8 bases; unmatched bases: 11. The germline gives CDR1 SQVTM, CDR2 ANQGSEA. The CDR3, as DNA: TGCAGCGTTGCTTCCGGGACTAGCGGGAGGGCCGTTGATGAGCAGTTCTTC. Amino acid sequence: CSVASGTSGRAVDEQFF.

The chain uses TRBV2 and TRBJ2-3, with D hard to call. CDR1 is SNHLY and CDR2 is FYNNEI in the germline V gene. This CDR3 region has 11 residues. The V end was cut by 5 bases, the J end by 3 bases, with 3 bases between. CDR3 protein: CASSPTDTQYF. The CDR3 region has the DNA TGTGCCAGCAGTCCGACAGATACGCAGTATTTT.

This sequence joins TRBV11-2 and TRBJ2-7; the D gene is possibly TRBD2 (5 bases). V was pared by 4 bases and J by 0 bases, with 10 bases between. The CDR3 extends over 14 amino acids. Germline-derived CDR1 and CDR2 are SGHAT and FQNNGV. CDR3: CASSYIRGSYEQYF. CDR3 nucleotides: TGTGCCAGCAGCTATATCCGGGGCTCCTACGAGCAGTACTTC.

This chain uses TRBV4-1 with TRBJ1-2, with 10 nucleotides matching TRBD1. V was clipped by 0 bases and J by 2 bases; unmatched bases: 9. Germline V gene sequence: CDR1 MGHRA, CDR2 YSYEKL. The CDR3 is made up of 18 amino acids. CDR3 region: CASSQEGRPGQGNYGYTF. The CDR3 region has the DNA TGCGCCAGCAGCCAAGAAGGTAGGCCGGGACAGGGGAACTATGGCTACACCTTC.

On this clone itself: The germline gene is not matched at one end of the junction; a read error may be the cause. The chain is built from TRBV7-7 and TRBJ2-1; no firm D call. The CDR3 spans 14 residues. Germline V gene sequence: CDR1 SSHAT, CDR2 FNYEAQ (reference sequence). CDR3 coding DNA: TGTGCTAGCAGCCTAGGTAGTAGTCGGGATGAGCAGTTCTTC. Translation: CASSLGSSRDEQFF.

The CDR3 DNA reads TGTGCCTGGAGTGGGACAGGGAGAGAGGAGACCCAGTACTTC. Protein: CAWSGTGREETQYF. The genes are TRBV30 and TRBJ2-5, with 8 bases matching TRBD1. With V trimmed by 1 base and J by 5 bases, 6 bases remained unmatched. The CDR3 covers 14 residues. CDR1 GTSNPN and CDR2 SVGIG come from the germline V gene (reference sequence).